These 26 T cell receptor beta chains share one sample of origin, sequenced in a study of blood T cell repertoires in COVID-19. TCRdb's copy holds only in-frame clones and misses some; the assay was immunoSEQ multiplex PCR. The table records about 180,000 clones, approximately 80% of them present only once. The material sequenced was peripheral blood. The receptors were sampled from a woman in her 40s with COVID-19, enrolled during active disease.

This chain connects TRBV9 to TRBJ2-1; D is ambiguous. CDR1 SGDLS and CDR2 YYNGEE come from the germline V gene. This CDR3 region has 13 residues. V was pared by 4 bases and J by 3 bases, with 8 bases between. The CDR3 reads CASSPNFYNEQFF. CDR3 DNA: TGTGCCAGCAGCCCTAATTTCTACAATGAGCAGTTCTTC.

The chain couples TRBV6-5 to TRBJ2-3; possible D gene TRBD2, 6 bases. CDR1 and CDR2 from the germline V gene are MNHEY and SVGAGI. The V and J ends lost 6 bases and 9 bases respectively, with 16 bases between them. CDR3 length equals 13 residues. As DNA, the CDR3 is TGTGCCAGCAGCCTCTCGGAGGGCTGGACGCAGTATTTT. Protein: CASSLSEGWTQYF.

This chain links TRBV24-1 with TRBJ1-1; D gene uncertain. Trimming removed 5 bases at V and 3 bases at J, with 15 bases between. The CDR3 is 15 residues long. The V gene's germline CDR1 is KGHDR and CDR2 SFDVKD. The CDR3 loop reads CATSARGSGDTEAFF. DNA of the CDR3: TGTGCCACCAGTGCCAGAGGGTCAGGAGACACTGAAGCTTTCTTT.

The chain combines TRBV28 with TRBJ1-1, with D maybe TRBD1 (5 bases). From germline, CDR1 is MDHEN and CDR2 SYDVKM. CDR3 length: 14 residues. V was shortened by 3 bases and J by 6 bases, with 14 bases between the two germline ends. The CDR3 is CASSLSSGGAEAFF. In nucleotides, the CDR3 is TGTGCCAGCAGTTTGTCCTCGGGGGGGGCTGAAGCTTTCTTT.

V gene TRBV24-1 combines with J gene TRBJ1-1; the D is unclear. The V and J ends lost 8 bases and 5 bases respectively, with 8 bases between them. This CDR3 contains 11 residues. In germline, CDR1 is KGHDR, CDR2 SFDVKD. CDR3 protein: CATIHGTEAFF. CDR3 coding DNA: TGTGCCACCATCCACGGGACTGAAGCTTTCTTT.

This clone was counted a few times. The CDR3 reads CASSPKGDLNIQYF. CDR3 DNA sequence: TGTGCCAGCAGTCCAAAGGGGGATCTGAACATTCAGTACTTC. V gene TRBV6-4 combines with J gene TRBJ2-4; a possible D gene is TRBD1 (6 bases). Trimming left V 5 bases short and J 7 bases short, with 15 bases between. The length of the CDR3 is 14 residues. Germline V gene data show CDR1 as MRHNA and CDR2 as SNTAGT.

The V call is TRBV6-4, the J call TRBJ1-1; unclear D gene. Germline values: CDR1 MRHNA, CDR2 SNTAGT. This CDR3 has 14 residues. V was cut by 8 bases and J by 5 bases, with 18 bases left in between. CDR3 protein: CASRIEGGRTEAFF. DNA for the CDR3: TGTGCCAGCCGGATCGAGGGCGGAAGGACTGAAGCTTTCTTT.

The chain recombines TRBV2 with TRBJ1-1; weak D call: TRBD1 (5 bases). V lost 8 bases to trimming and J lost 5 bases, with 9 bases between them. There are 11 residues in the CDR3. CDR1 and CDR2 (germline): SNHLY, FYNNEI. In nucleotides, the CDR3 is TGTGCCAGCGTCAGGGCTACTGAAGCTTTCTTT. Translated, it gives CASVRATEAFF. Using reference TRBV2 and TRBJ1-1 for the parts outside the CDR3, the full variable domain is EPEVTQTPSHQVTQMGQEVILRCVPISNHLYFYWYRQILGQKVEFLVSFYNNEISEKSEIFDDQFSVERPDGSNFTLKIRSTKLEDSAMYFCASVRATEAFFGQGTRLTVV.

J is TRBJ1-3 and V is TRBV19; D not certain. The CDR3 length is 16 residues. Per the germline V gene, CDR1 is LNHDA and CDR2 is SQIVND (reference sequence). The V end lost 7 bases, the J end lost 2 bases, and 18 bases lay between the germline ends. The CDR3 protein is CASNGGSFTTGNTIYF. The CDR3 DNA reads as TGTGCCAGTAATGGTGGGTCATTTACTACTGGAAACACCATATATTTT.

Written as DNA, the CDR3 is TGTGCCACCAGTGATTTTAGGGGAGGAGGTCAGCCCCAGCATTTT. Its protein product is CATSDFRGGGQPQHF. The J gene is TRBJ1-5, the V gene TRBV24-1, with D maybe TRBD1 (5 bases). The CDR3 totals 15 residues. The V end was cut by 1 base, the J end by 6 bases, with 12 bases between. CDR1 and CDR2 from the germline V gene are KGHDR and SFDVKD.

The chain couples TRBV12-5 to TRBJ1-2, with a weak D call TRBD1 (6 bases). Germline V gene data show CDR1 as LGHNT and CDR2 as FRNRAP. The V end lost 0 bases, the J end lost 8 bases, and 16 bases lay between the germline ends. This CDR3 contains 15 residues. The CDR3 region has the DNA TGTGCTAGTGGTTTGGTAGCAGGGGCGCCGGACGGCTACACCTTC. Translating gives CASGLVAGAPDGYTF.

CDR3 loop: CASLRDRVNEKLFF. Written as DNA, the CDR3 is TGTGCCAGCCTGCGGGACAGGGTTAATGAAAAACTGTTTTTT. The chain employs TRBV7-8 and TRBJ1-4; 9 bases fit TRBD1. Germline V gives CDR1 SGHVS, CDR2 FQNEAQ. Trimming removed 8 bases from V and 4 bases from J; junction bases left unmatched: 5. The CDR3 consists of 14 residues.

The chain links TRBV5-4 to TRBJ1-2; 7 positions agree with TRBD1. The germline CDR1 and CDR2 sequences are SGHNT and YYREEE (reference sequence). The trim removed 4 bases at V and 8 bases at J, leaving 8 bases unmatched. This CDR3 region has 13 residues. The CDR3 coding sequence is TGTGCCAGCAGCCAGGGGGGTGGTCGAGGCTACACCTTC. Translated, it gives CASSQGGGRGYTF.

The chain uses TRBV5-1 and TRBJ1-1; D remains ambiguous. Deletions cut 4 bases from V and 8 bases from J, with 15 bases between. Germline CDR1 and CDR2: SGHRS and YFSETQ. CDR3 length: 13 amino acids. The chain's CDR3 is CASSDLGGQEAFF. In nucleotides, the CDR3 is TGCGCCAGCAGCGACCTAGGAGGGCAGGAAGCTTTCTTT.

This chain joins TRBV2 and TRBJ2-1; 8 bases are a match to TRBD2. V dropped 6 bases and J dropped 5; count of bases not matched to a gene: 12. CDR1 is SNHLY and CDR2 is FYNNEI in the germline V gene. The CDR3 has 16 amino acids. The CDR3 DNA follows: TGTGCCAGCAGGATGGAGGTCCTAGCGGGTGACAATGAGCAGTTCTTC. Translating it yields CASRMEVLAGDNEQFF.

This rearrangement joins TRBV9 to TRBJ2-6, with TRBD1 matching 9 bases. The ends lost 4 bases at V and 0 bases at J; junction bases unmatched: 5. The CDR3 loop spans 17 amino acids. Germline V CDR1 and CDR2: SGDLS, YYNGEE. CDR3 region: CASSSGQGASGANVLTF. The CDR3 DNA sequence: TGTGCCAGCAGCTCGGGACAGGGAGCCTCTGGGGCCAACGTCCTGACTTTC.

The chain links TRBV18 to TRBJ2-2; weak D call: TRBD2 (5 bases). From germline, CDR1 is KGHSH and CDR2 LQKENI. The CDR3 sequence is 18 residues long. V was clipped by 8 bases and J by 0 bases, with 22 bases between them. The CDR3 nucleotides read TGTGCCAGCCCAATACCGGACGGAGGACTCGCGAACACCGGGGAGCTGTTTTTT. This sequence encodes CASPIPDGGLANTGELFF.

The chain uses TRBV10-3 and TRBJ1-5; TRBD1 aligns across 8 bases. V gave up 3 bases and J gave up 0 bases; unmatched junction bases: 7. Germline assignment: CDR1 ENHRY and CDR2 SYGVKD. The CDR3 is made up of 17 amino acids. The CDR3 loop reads CAISDVAGGYSNQPQHF. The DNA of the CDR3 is TGTGCCATCAGTGACGTGGCAGGGGGCTATAGCAATCAGCCCCAGCATTTT.

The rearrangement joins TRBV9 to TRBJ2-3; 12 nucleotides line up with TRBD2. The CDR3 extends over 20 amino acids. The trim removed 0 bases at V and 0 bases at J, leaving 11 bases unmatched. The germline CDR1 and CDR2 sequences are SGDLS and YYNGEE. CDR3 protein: CASSVGGRTSGTSSTDTQYF. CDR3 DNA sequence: TGTGCCAGCAGCGTAGGTGGTCGGACTAGCGGGACTTCGAGCACAGATACGCAGTATTTT.

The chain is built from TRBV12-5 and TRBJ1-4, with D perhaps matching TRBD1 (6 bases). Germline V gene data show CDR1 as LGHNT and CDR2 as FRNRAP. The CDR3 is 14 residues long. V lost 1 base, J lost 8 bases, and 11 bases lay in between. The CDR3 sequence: CASGLGDILEKLFF. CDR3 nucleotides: TGTGCTAGTGGTTTGGGGGACATCCTAGAAAAACTGTTTTTT. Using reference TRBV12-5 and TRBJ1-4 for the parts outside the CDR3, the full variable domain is DARVTQTPRHKVTEMGQEVTMRCQPILGHNTVFWYRQTMMQGLELLAYFRNRAPLDDSGMPKDRFSAEMPDATLATLKIQPSEPRDSAVYFCASGLGDILEKLFFGSGTQLSVL.

CDR3 in DNA: TGTGCCAGCCTGAGACAGGGAAACTATGGCTACACCTTC. This codes for CASLRQGNYGYTF. The V call is TRBV28, the J call TRBJ1-2; 7 nucleotides line up with TRBD1. The V gene end was trimmed by 8 bases and the J gene end by 2 bases; junction bases not matched to a gene: 5. CDR3 length equals 13 residues. Germline lookup yields CDR1 MDHEN and CDR2 SYDVKM.

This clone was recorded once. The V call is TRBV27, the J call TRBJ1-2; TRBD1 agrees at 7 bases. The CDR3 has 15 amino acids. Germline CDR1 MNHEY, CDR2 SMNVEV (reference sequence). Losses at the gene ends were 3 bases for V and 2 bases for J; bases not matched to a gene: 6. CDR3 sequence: CASSFRRQGNYGYTF. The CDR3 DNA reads TGTGCCAGCAGTTTCCGCCGACAGGGCAACTATGGCTACACCTTC.

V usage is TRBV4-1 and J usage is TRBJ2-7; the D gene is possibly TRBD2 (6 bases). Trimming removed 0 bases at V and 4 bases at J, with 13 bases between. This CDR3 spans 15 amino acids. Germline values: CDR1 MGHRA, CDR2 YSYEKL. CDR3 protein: CASSQDMAGRYEQYF. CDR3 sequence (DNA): TGCGCCAGCAGCCAAGATATGGCGGGACGGTACGAGCAGTACTTC.

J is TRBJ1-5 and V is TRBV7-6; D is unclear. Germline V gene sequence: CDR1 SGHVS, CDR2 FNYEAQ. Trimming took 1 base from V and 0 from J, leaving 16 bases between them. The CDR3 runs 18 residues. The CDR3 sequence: CASSLVRSGIYSNQPQHF. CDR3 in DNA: TGTGCCAGCAGCTTAGTTCGATCAGGAATCTATAGCAATCAGCCCCAGCATTTT.

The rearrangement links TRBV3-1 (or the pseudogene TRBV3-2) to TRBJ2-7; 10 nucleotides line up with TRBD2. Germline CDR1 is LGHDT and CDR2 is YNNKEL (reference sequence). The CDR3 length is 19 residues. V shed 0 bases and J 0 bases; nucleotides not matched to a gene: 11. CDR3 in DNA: TGTGCCAGCAGCCAAGATTGGGCTAGCGGGGGCCCTAGCTCCTACGAGCAGTACTTC. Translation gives CASSQDWASGGPSSYEQYF.

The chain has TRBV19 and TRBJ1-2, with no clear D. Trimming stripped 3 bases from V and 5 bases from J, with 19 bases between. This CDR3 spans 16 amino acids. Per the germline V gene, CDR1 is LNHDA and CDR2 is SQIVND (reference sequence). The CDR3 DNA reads TGTGCCAGTAGTATTGTGGTCCCAGCGGGATTATATGGCTACACCTTC. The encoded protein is CASSIVVPAGLYGYTF.